This record looks at one T cell receptor (beta chain) sequence and its context. Its antigen is not identified. The data belong to a study of shared clonotypes between healthy human individuals. The study, taken as a whole, reports: The donor pool, a small one, limited the genetic and exposure-history diversity represented.

From germline, CDR1 is LGHNA and CDR2 YNFKEQ. The junction had 3 bases not matched to a gene; V was cut back by 0 bases and J by 4 bases. The CDR3 has 15 amino acids. Deep was the level at which the assay was run. Some clones are missing from TCRdb's copy, which holds only in-frame ones; the method was immunoSEQ multiplex PCR. The sample consists of around 600,000 clones, around 95% of them appearing once. It was CD45RO-negative cells, positively selected for CCR7, that made up naive CD8 cells, with terminally differentiated effector memory CD45RA+ cells excluded. Healthy HIV-negative adults without recent acute infections or vaccinations served as donors.

This sequence originates from a woman between 25 and 40 years old in good health. V is TRBV4-2 and J is TRBJ2-1, with TRBD2 matching 7 bases. Sequenced sample: naive CD8+ T cells sorted from blood. The CDR3 nucleotides are TGTGCCAGCAGCCAAGAAAGGGGAGGGTACAATGAGCAGTTCTTC. It yields the protein CASSQERGGYNEQFF.